What follows are 27 T cell receptor beta chains derived from one specimen sequenced in a study of shared clonotypes between healthy human individuals. Clones were sequenced by immunoSEQ multiplex PCR, and TCRdb holds only the in-frame ones, with some missing. This sample yields approximately 510,000 clones, of which more than 65% are seen a single time; roughly 13% belongs to the top ten. The sample taken for sequencing was PBMCs. The receptors originated from a woman aged 40-49 years in good health. Some clones in this sample may be carry-over from other donors' samples.

This sequence joins TRBV7-2 and TRBJ1-6; D not resolved. With 8 bases removed from V and 7 bases from J, the gap between germline ends came to 12 bases. The CDR3 runs to 13 residues. Germline V lookup: CDR1 SGHTA, CDR2 FQGNSA. CDR3 sequence: CASHTTRNSPLHF. As DNA, the CDR3 is TGTGCCAGCCACACCACGAGAAATTCACCCCTCCACTTT.

The chain links TRBV9 to TRBJ1-2; 7 nucleotides agree with TRBD1. Germline CDR1 reads SGDLS; CDR2 reads YYNGEE. Trimming removed 3 bases from V and 7 bases from J; junction bases left unmatched: 9. CDR3 length: 14 amino acids. Here the CDR3 DNA reads TGTGCCAGCAGCGCCAGACAGGGCAGGGGTGGCTACACCTTC. Translating it yields CASSARQGRGGYTF.

This chain connects TRBV5-4 to TRBJ2-5; D might be TRBD2 (6 bases). Germline CDR1 is SGHNT and CDR2 is YYREEE (reference sequence). V shed 3 bases and J shed 3 bases, with 12 bases lying between them. The CDR3 extends over 14 amino acids. DNA for the CDR3: TGTGCCAGCAGCTCGGCGGGACGGAAAGAGACCCAGTACTTC. Its protein is CASSSAGRKETQYF.

Details on this clone: This sample also contains other DNA sequences that code for the same CDR3. The rearrangement uses TRBV5-1 and TRBJ1-1; D call uncertain. The germline CDR1 and CDR2 sequences are SGHRS and YFSETQ. The CDR3 loop spans 13 amino acids. V lost 0 bases and J 1 base, leaving 4 bases between the germline ends. The CDR3 reads CASSLGGNTEAFF. In nucleotides, the CDR3 is TGCGCCAGCAGCTTGGGCGGGAACACTGAAGCTTTCTTT.

The chain joins TRBV27 to TRBJ1-5; no clear D gene. Germline V gene lookup returns CDR1 MNHEY and CDR2 SMNVEV (reference sequence). V dropped 5 bases and J dropped 3 bases, with 11 bases sitting between them. This CDR3 contains 14 residues. CDR3 in amino acids: CASSLAFFNQPQHF. The CDR3 bases are TGTGCCAGCAGTCTGGCCTTCTTCAATCAGCCCCAGCATTTT.

This clone came up a few times. The chain carries TRBV5-6 and TRBJ2-7; TRBD2 agrees at 13 bases. Trimming removed 4 bases from V and 3 bases from J; junction bases left unmatched: 4. Germline V CDR1 and CDR2: SGHDT, YYEEEE. The CDR3 covers 15 residues. For the CDR3, the DNA is TGTGCCAGCAGCCTACTAGCGGGAGGGTACTACGAGCAGTACTTC. Translated, it gives CASSLLAGGYYEQYF. The full variable domain, its missing parts supplied by reference TRBV5-6 and TRBJ2-7, is DAGVTQSPTHLIKTRGQQVTLRCSPKSGHDTVSWYQQALGQGPQFIFQYYEEEERQRGNFPDRFSGHQFPNYSSELNVNALLLGDSALYLCASSLLAGGYYEQYFGPGTRLTVT.

The chain carries TRBV11-2 and TRBJ2-1; D not certain. The germline gives CDR1 SGHAT, CDR2 FQNNGV. This CDR3 spans 15 amino acids. Trimming left V 6 bases short and J 0 bases short, with 12 bases between. The CDR3 region has the DNA TGTGCCAGCAGGCGGTGGGGTAGCTCCTACAATGAGCAGTTCTTC. Protein sequence: CASRRWGSSYNEQFF.

The chain joins TRBV19 to TRBJ2-1; either TRBD1 or TRBD2 may fit D (5 bases each). From germline, CDR1 is LNHDA and CDR2 SQIVND (reference sequence). V lost 4 bases and J lost 2, with 9 bases in between. This CDR3 spans 14 amino acids. The CDR3 here is CASSRDAAYNEQFF. CDR3 sequence (DNA): TGTGCCAGTAGTAGGGACGCCGCCTACAATGAGCAGTTCTTC.

The rearrangement joins TRBV28 to TRBJ1-1; the D is unclear. The germline V gene encodes CDR1 MDHEN and CDR2 SYDVKM. V was trimmed by 2 bases and J by 0 bases, leaving 7 bases between them. The length of the CDR3 is 14 residues. The CDR3 loop reads CASSLAHMNTEAFF. The CDR3 DNA reads as TGTGCCAGCAGTTTAGCACACATGAACACTGAAGCTTTCTTT.

The chain couples TRBV28 to TRBJ1-5; D unclear. With 3 bases removed from V and 3 bases from J, the gap between germline ends came to 12 bases. The germline gives CDR1 MDHEN, CDR2 SYDVKM. This CDR3 comprises 15 residues. CDR3 region: CASSFNRAVNQPQHF. The CDR3 DNA reads as TGTGCCAGCAGTTTTAACCGGGCGGTCAATCAGCCCCAGCATTTT.

V and J are TRBV27 and TRBJ1-2; 9 nucleotides align to TRBD1. Losses at the gene ends were 5 bases for V and 4 bases for J; bases not matched to a gene: 14. Germline CDR1 reads MNHEY; CDR2 reads SMNVEV (reference sequence). CDR3 size: 17 residues. The DNA for the CDR3 is TGTGCCAGCAGTCCCAACCGGGACAGGGTGTCAACCTATGGCTACACCTTC. Its protein is CASSPNRDRVSTYGYTF.

This clone was seen more than once but under ten times. This sequence joins TRBV7-9 and TRBJ2-1; TRBD1 matches 7 bases. The CDR3 loop spans 15 amino acids. The V segment lost 4 bases and the J segment 0 bases; nucleotides outside the gene matches: 3. Germline CDR1 SEHNR, CDR2 FQNEAQ (reference sequence). CDR3 loop: CASSSQGVSYNEQFF. Here the CDR3 DNA reads TGTGCCAGCAGCTCGCAGGGGGTCTCCTACAATGAGCAGTTCTTC.

V gene TRBV29-1 combines with J gene TRBJ2-7; 8 bases are a match to TRBD2. The CDR3 length is 15 residues. V was clipped by 0 bases and J by 4 bases; unmatched bases: 8. Germline loops: CDR1 SQVTM, CDR2 ANQGSEA. The CDR3 sequence is CSVEDQASGLYEQYF. CDR3 coding DNA: TGCAGCGTTGAAGATCAAGCTAGCGGGTTGTACGAGCAGTACTTC.

This rearrangement joins TRBV30 to TRBJ1-6; D call uncertain. The CDR3 is 15 amino acids. V was pared by 1 base and J by 8 bases, with 15 bases between. Germline CDR1 is GTSNPN and CDR2 is SVGIG (reference sequence). The CDR3 DNA follows: TGTGCCTGGAGTGCTGACTCCGGGCCCGATTCACCCCTCCACTTT. Its protein is CAWSADSGPDSPLHF.

The J gene is TRBJ1-2, the V gene TRBV28; the D gene is possibly TRBD1 (5 bases). Trimming pared 8 bases from V and 4 bases from J, leaving 14 bases between. Germline loops: CDR1 MDHEN, CDR2 SYDVKM. The CDR3 covers 13 residues. DNA for the CDR3: TGTGCCAGCGGGGCAGCCTTATTCTATGGCTACACCTTC. Amino acids: CASGAALFYGYTF.

The chain has TRBV7-8 and TRBJ2-7; a possible D gene is TRBD2 (5 bases). V was cut by 5 bases and J by 5 bases, with 19 bases left in between. Germline V gene lookup returns CDR1 SGHVS and CDR2 FQNEAQ. The CDR3 sequence is 15 residues long. The CDR3, as DNA: TGTGCCAGCAGCCTGGCCGGGTCTAAGAGGGACGAGCAGTACTTC. Translated, it gives CASSLAGSKRDEQYF.

This sequence joins TRBV4-1 and TRBJ2-7, with D perhaps matching TRBD1 (6 bases). CDR1 and CDR2 from the germline V gene are MGHRA and YSYEKL. The CDR3 loop spans 15 amino acids. Trimming cost V 3 bases and J 6 bases, with 18 bases left between them. The CDR3 reads CASSHRDTSPFEQYF. The CDR3 nucleotides read TGCGCCAGCAGCCACCGGGACACCAGCCCTTTCGAGCAGTACTTC.

In its sample, this clone was seen once. The rearrangement uses TRBV21-1 and TRBJ2-1; the D call TRBD2 from the table was never checked on the DNA. TRBV21-1 is a documented pseudogene. The CDR3 runs to 16 residues. The CDR3 DNA sequence: TGTGCCAGCAGCCCACGACTAGCCTCGTATTGCAATGAGCAGTTCTTC. Protein: CASSPRLASYCNEQFF.

The chain has TRBV6-6 and TRBJ1-2; no firm D call. Germline-derived CDR1 and CDR2 are MNHNY and SVGAGI (reference sequence). This CDR3 has 12 residues. Between the trimmed V and J ends, which lost 4 bases and 5 bases, there was a span of 8 bases. CDR3 amino acids: CASSLSGYGYTF. The DNA of the CDR3 is TGTGCCAGCAGTTTATCTGGGTATGGCTACACCTTC.

V usage is TRBV10-3 and J usage is TRBJ2-1; no firm D call. The germline V and J ends were trimmed by 2 bases and 15 bases, with 20 bases remaining between them. CDR1 ENHRY and CDR2 SYGVKD come from the germline V gene. The CDR3 is 14 residues long. The CDR3 DNA reads TGTGCCATCAGTGAGGCTGAGACTGGACGAAGGCGGTTCTTC. Amino acids: CAISEAETGRRRFF.

The rearrangement links TRBV11-3 to TRBJ2-2; 10 positions match TRBD2. The CDR3 covers 18 residues. CDR1 is SGHNT and CDR2 is YENEEA in the germline V gene. J lost 5 bases, V lost 0 bases, and 9 bases had no gene match. Here the CDR3 DNA reads TGTGCCAGCAGCTTAGAGGAACCCCTAGCGGGAGAAACCGGGGAGCTGTTTTTT. It translates to CASSLEEPLAGETGELFF. The full variable domain, its missing parts supplied by reference TRBV11-3 and TRBJ2-2, is EAGVVQSPRYKIIEKKQPVAFWCNPISGHNTLYWYLQNLGQGPELLIRYENEEAVDDSQLPKDRFSAERLKGVDSTLKIQPAELGDSAVYLCASSLEEPLAGETGELFFGEGSRLTVL.

V is TRBV5-1 and J is TRBJ2-2, with 7 nucleotides matching TRBD2. After removal of 0 bases from V and 4 bases from J, the junction contained 0 bases not matched to a gene. Germline V gene sequence: CDR1 SGHRS, CDR2 YFSETQ. This CDR3 is 14 amino acids long. For the CDR3, the DNA is TGCGCCAGCAGCTTGGCTAGCGGCACCGGGGAGCTGTTTTTT. This encodes CASSLASGTGELFF.

This clone is labeled as medium-sized. J is TRBJ2-1 and V is TRBV30, with D perhaps TRBD1 or TRBD2 (6 bases each). V lost 3 bases and J lost 7, with 13 bases in between. There are 13 residues in the CDR3. The germline CDR1 and CDR2 sequences are GTSNPN and SVGIG (reference sequence). The CDR3 nucleotides read TGTGCCTGGAGAACAGGGAGGTTGAATGAGCAGTTCTTC. Its protein is CAWRTGRLNEQFF.

The chain couples TRBV6-6 to TRBJ1-2; D possibly corresponds to TRBD1 (6 bases). Germline V lookup: CDR1 MNHNY, CDR2 SVGAGI (reference sequence). With 6 bases removed from V and 1 base from J, the gap between germline ends came to 15 bases. The CDR3 sequence is 15 residues long. This CDR3 is CASRPTGRYNYGYTF. The CDR3 coding sequence is TGTGCCAGCAGACCAACAGGGAGGTATAACTATGGCTACACCTTC.

The rearrangement joins TRBV2 to TRBJ1-5, with 8 nucleotides matching TRBD1. Trimming took 2 bases from V and 5 from J; bases not matched to a gene: 8. This CDR3 has 16 amino acids. From germline, CDR1 is SNHLY and CDR2 FYNNEI. The CDR3 DNA reads as TGTGCCAGCAGTGAATCACGGCAGGGGGCTTATCAGCCCCAGCATTTT. Its protein product is CASSESRQGAYQPQHF. The whole variable domain, filled in from reference TRBV2 and TRBJ1-5, reads EPEVTQTPSHQVTQMGQEVILRCVPISNHLYFYWYRQILGQKVEFLVSFYNNEISEKSEIFDDQFSVERPDGSNFTLKIRSTKLEDSAMYFCASSESRQGAYQPQHFGDGTRLSIL.

The genes are TRBV27 and TRBJ2-7; 8 bases fit TRBD1. CDR3 size: 13 residues. CDR1 and CDR2 from the germline V gene are MNHEY and SMNVEV (reference sequence). Trimming took 5 bases from V and 2 from J; bases not matched to a gene: 2. CDR3 DNA sequence: TGTGCCAGCAGTCGGACAGGGCCCTACGAGCAGTACTTC. Protein product: CASSRTGPYEQYF.

The J gene is TRBJ2-5, the V gene TRBV2; 7 bases fit TRBD1. The DNA end is more similar to TRBJ2-7, so the J call may be wrong. Germline V CDR1 and CDR2: SNHLY, FYNNEI. The CDR3 is 14 amino acids. The CDR3 loop is CASSVSGGSYEQYF. CDR3 coding DNA: TGTGCCAGCAGTGTTTCAGGGGGTTCCTACGAGCAGTACTTC.